The present TCR beta chain was sequenced within a study of technical replicates of blood from a handful of donors. Assay: immunoSEQ multiplex PCR; the TCRdb copy retains only in-frame clones and omits some. The sample has 76,000 or so clones, around nine tenths seen once. Material: T cells isolated from PBMCs. The receptor comes from a human donor in good health.

The CDR3 spells CASSRQGNEQFF. DNA for the CDR3: TGTGCCAGCAGCAGACAGGGGAATGAGCAGTTCTTC. This chain uses TRBV11-2 with TRBJ2-1; the match to TRBD1 covers 8 bases. Germline lookup yields CDR1 SGHAT and CDR2 FQNNGV. The CDR3 runs 12 residues. V trimming: 5 bases; J trimming: 7 bases; junction bases outside the gene matches: 1.